The T cell receptor (beta chain) under discussion was sequenced for a study of spatial heterogeneity in lung cancer. TCRdb analysed the 5' RACE reads with MiXCR anew, one entry per CDR3 protein. This sample yields about 95,000 distinct CDR3 sequences, of which approximately 8.2% are seen a single time; 6.9% belongs to the top ten. As to time point: sample taken at primary tumor resection. Without sorting, whole RNA was sequenced from tumor, nontumor lung or frozen PBMC. This clonotype has a count of ten or more. Deletions cut 1 base from V and 4 bases from J, with 11 bases between. The CDR3 length is 15 residues. The V gene's germline CDR1 is SGHTA and CDR2 FQGNSA.

This chain uses TRBV7-2 with TRBJ1-5; weak D call: TRBD1 (5 bases). The specimen was PBMCs, collected at surgery. This clonotype was obtained from a male donor with early-stage non-small cell lung cancer. CDR3 sequence (DNA): TGTGCCAGCAGCTTAGTCGGGGCGGGGAATCAGCCCCAGCATTTT. This gives the protein CASSLVGAGNQPQHF.